This T cell receptor (beta chain) was recorded in a study of regulatory T cells in long-lasting Graves disease. General study points: Persistent Graves' patients showed a TCR diversity that was lower than that of newly diagnosed ones.

The time point: newly diagnosed GD, antithyroid drugs for less than 3 months. RNA from PBMCs was the source of the TCR library. V dropped 3 bases and J dropped 1 base, with 10 bases sitting between them. Germline-derived CDR1 and CDR2 are MNHEY and SMNVEV (reference sequence). The CDR3 extends over 15 amino acids. Arm-PCR of CDR3 regions and iRepertoire HTBI primers were the basis on which TCR beta libraries were built. TCRdb used MiXCR to reprocess the multiplex PCR reads, holding one entry per CDR3 protein. Among fewer than 500,000 distinct CDR3 sequences listed, roughly 15% were seen once. This clonotype was detected ten times or more. Its antigen is as yet unknown. The same sample was also studied in work on T cells in Graves' hyperthyroidism and ophthalmopathy.

The receptor was derived from a man aged 40-50 years with Graves disease. This chain connects TRBV27 to TRBJ2-4; TRBD2 might be the D (5 bases). Sequenced here: peripheral blood mononuclear cells (PBMCs), sampled at new diagnosis, from a patient treated with antithyroid drugs. The DNA for the CDR3 is TGTGCCAGCAGTTTCGAGGGTAGGGCCAAAAACATTCAGTACTTC. Translation: CASSFEGRAKNIQYF.